The entry below gives a single T cell receptor (beta chain) sequence along with its context. The sort gate was single viable CD3+CD4+CD8-CD45RO+ cells for memory CD4+ T cells. These data originate in a study of memory CD4+ T cells and cytomegalovirus serostatus. The CDR3 contains 14 residues. Trimming stripped 4 bases from V and 4 bases from J, with 14 bases between. CDR1 MNHEY and CDR2 SMNVEV come from the germline V gene (reference sequence). Assay: immunoSEQ multiplex PCR; the TCRdb copy retains only in-frame clones and omits some. The data show tens of thousands of clones, about 85% seen once. The V call is TRBV27, the J call TRBJ2-7; D unclear. This clonotype was obtained from an adult in good health and CMV-seronegative. Sequencing was done on a sample of memory CD4+ T cells from blood. CDR3 protein: CASSYRGVGYEQYF. The CDR3 DNA reads TGTGCCAGCAGTTACAGAGGTGTAGGGTACGAGCAGTACTTC.